What follows are 9 T cell receptor beta chains derived from one specimen sequenced in a study of CD8 T cells in ankylosing spondylitis (TCRdb year 2017). Library prep was done by 5' RACE. TCRdb records Illumina HiSeq 2500 as the sequencer. The public reads were run again by TCRdb, first through fastp at Q25 and then through MiXCR, and only productive beta chains were kept. Rows merge per CDR3 protein into single entries with the most common DNA and genes. This sample holds 380,000 or so distinct CDR3 sequences; approximately 22% were observed only once. Clones ranked in the top ten supply around 13% of the sample. The sample consisted of blood, either unsorted or a sorted T cell fraction (not recorded which). Every receptor here comes from a male donor with ankylosing spondylitis or in good health (not recorded which).

The rearrangement uses TRBV20-1 and TRBJ2-1; 14 positions agree with TRBD2. The length of the CDR3 is 17 residues. Germline V gene sequence: CDR1 DFQATT, CDR2 SNEGSKA (reference sequence). V gave up 1 base and J gave up 4 bases; unmatched junction bases: 6. The CDR3 DNA follows: TGCAGTGCTAGAGTGGCGACTAGCGGGGGGGTGTACAATGAGCAGTTCTTC. This codes for CSARVATSGGVYNEQFF.

This clonotype was seen a few times. CDR3 bases: TGTGCCAGCAACGAAAATAACTATGGCTACACCTTC. Translated: CASNENNYGYTF. The chain joins TRBV7-9 to TRBJ1-2, with no clear D. V was shortened by 7 bases and J by 1 base, with 7 bases between the two germline ends. Germline-derived CDR1 and CDR2 are SEHNR and FQNEAQ (reference sequence). The CDR3 totals 12 residues.

This clonotype was picked up a small number of times. This sequence joins TRBV5-6 and TRBJ2-7; D gene unclear. V shed 2 bases and J shed 1 base, with 7 bases lying between them. The CDR3 runs 13 residues. The germline V gene encodes CDR1 SGHDT and CDR2 YYEEEE. DNA of the CDR3: TGTGCCAGCAGCTTTAAAAGATCCTACGAGCAGTACTTC. Protein sequence: CASSFKRSYEQYF.

This clonotype has a handful of counts. The V call is TRBV27, the J call TRBJ2-7; 10 bases fit TRBD1. Germline V CDR1 and CDR2: MNHEY, SMNVEV (reference sequence). This CDR3 comprises 15 residues. V was pared by 6 bases and J by 3 bases, with 8 bases of the junction left unmatched. This chain's CDR3 is CASSSGTGVYYEQYF. The CDR3 DNA sequence: TGTGCCAGCAGCTCCGGGACAGGGGTCTACTACGAGCAGTACTTC.

The chain carries TRBV12-3 or TRBV12-4 and TRBJ2-3; no clear D gene. V dropped 3 bases and J dropped 1 base, with 11 bases sitting between them. The CDR3 extends over 15 amino acids. The DNA of the CDR3 is TGTGCCAGCAGTTTGCGGCGGCCCGGCACAGATACGCAGTATTTT. Encoded protein: CASSLRRPGTDTQYF.

This clonotype was recorded a few times. V usage is TRBV10-1 and J usage is TRBJ2-7, with D perhaps matching TRBD1 (6 bases). Germline CDR1 is WNHNN and CDR2 is SYGVQD (reference sequence). Trimming took off 5 bases at V and 4 bases at J, with 18 bases between the two ends. This CDR3 is built from 15 residues. The CDR3 coding sequence is TGCGCCAGCAGTAAGGGCCGGGACATGGTGTACGAGCAGTACTTC. It yields the protein CASSKGRDMVYEQYF.

The chain links TRBV29-1 to TRBJ2-5; D is uncertain. The CDR3 has 12 amino acids. Germline loops: CDR1 SQVTM, CDR2 ANQGSEA. Trimming cost V 4 bases and J 0 bases, with 6 bases left between them. CDR3 sequence reads: CSVATYQETQYF. The DNA of the CDR3 is TGCAGCGTTGCTACTTACCAAGAGACCCAGTACTTC.

The table lists this clonotype with a few counts. This sequence joins TRBV12-3 or TRBV12-4 and TRBJ1-4, with a possible D match to TRBD1 (5 bases). The CDR3 totals 15 residues. The V gene lost 3 bases and the J gene lost 0 bases, with 8 bases spanning the gap. The CDR3 DNA follows: TGTGCCAGCAGTTTTATGACAGCAACTAATGAAAAACTGTTTTTT. Protein sequence: CASSFMTATNEKLFF.

There are a few counts of this clonotype. The V call is TRBV7-6, the J call TRBJ1-6, with 8 bases aligning to TRBD1. The germline gives CDR1 SGHVS, CDR2 FNYEAQ. Trimming cost V 5 bases and J 4 bases; bases outside gene matches: 10. CDR3 length: 17 amino acids. This chain's CDR3 is CASSNVGQGGYNSPLHF. The CDR3 DNA reads as TGTGCCAGCAGCAACGTAGGACAGGGAGGATATAATTCACCCCTCCACTTT.